A selection of T cell receptor beta chains follows, all from one sample in a study of T cells in Graves' hyperthyroidism and ophthalmopathy. TCRdb fed the multiplex PCR reads into MiXCR, producing one record per CDR3 protein. The sample has 600,000 to 700,000 distinct CDR3 sequences, roughly 45% seen once. Sequenced: peripheral blood or thyroid tissue (not recorded which). The source of these receptors is an adult man with Graves' disease, either hyperthyroidism or ophthalmopathy (not recorded which). CDR3s include the opening cysteine and the closing phenylalanine or tryptophan. Each record gives: J gene, D gene, V gene, clone size, CDR3 DNA, CDR3 protein. The D gene is left open where the match is weak. Some rows mark clone size as missing; the rest say once, few, many or name a class of expanded clone.

>TRBJ1-5|-|TRBV24-1|once
TGTGCCAGCAGTTTAACCCGGGGTCCGGGTCAGCCCCAGCATTTT
CASSLTRGPGQPQHF
>TRBJ1-5|TRBD1|TRBV2|many
TGTGCCAGCAGTGACGGCGGGACAGGGTTATTCAATCAGCCCCAGCATTTT
CASSDGGTGLFNQPQHF
>TRBJ2-7|-|TRBV7-2|-
TGTGCCAGCAGCTTAGACGGGGTCCACGAGCAGTACTTC
CASSLDGVHEQYF
>TRBJ2-7|TRBD2|TRBV20-1|-
TGCAGTGCTAGACCGGGACTAGCCGACGTCGACTACCAGCAGTACTTC
CSARPGLADVDYQQYF
>TRBJ1-2|-|TRBV7-8|-
TGTGCCAGCAGCCAGACCGGGACGGAAAAACATTATGGCTACACCTTC
CASSQTGTEKHYGYTF
>TRBJ1-1|-|TRBV9|few
TGTGCCAGCAGAAGTGATGCAGGGGCTCTCACTGAAGCTTTCTTT
CASRSDAGALTEAFF
>TRBJ1-1|-|TRBV27|-
TGTGCCAGCAGTATACAACCGAACACTGAAGCTTTCTTT
CASSIQPNTEAFF
>TRBJ2-7|-|TRBV2|-
TGTGCCAGCAGTAAAGCGGACCTCTCCTACGAGCAGTACTTC
CASSKADLSYEQYF
>TRBJ2-7|-|TRBV12-3/TRBV12-4|-
TGTGCCAGCAGTTTAGCGTCTACCGGGACCTTACCCTCCGAGCAGTACTTC
CASSLASTGTLPSEQYF
>TRBJ1-1|-|TRBV3-1|few
TGTGCCAGCAGCCAAGCTGGTGGGGGCGGCACTGAAGCTTTCTTT
CASSQAGGGGTEAFF
>TRBJ1-4|-|TRBV7-2|-
TGTGCCAGCAGCTTAGTGGGCAGCCGGAATTATAATGAAAAACTGTTTTTT
CASSLVGSRNYNEKLFF
>TRBJ1-4|TRBD1|TRBV29-1|-
TGCAGCGTTATACAGGGGACTGAAAAACTGTTTTTT
CSVIQGTEKLFF
>TRBJ2-5|-|TRBV7-8|once
TGTGCCAGCGGTTTATGGCCCCAAGAGACCCAGTACTTC
CASGLWPQETQYF
>TRBJ1-6|-|TRBV9|many
TGTGCCAGCAGCGTAGCATCCAACTATAATTCACCCCTCCACTTT
CASSVASNYNSPLHF
>TRBJ1-1|-|TRBV2|-
TGTGCCTGCAGTGAGGTTTTGGGGCAAGCTTTCTTT
CACSEVLGQAFF
>TRBJ2-7|TRBD1|TRBV7-9|-
TGTGCCAGCAGCAGAGTTCGCGTTGGGGACAGGGAGCAGTACTTC
CASSRVRVGDREQYF
>TRBJ1-5|-|TRBV20-1|few
TGCAGTGCCAACGATCGGGTGAATCAGCCCCAGCATTTT
CSANDRVNQPQHF
>TRBJ2-2|-|TRBV20-1|few
TGCAGTGCTAGAACGTCCGGGTACACCGGGGAGCTGTTTTTT
CSARTSGYTGELFF
>TRBJ1-6|-|TRBV10-3|many
TGTGCCATCAGTGAGGGACCGCCTAATTCACCCCTCCACTTT
CAISEGPPNSPLHF
>TRBJ2-5|-|TRBV7-2|-
TGTGCCAGCATCCACCGGGACAAGTACTTC
CASIHRDKYF
>TRBJ2-5|-|TRBV7-3|-
TGTGCCAGCAGCGACGGGCGCACGAACACCGGGGAGACCCAGTACTTC
CASSDGRTNTGETQYF
>TRBJ2-7|TRBD2|TRBV29-1|-
TGCAGCGCCTTTTCCCGGGACGGCACTAGCGGGTCCTCCTACGAGCAGTACTTC
CSAFSRDGTSGSSYEQYF
>TRBJ1-5|-|TRBV19|-
TGTGCCACCACCGGGACACCGAGCAATCAGCCCCAGCATTTT
CATTGTPSNQPQHF
>TRBJ2-5|-|TRBV20-1|-
TGCAGTGCTAGTAGCGGTGAAGAGACCCAGTACTTC
CSASSGEETQYF
>TRBJ1-5|-|TRBV24-1|many
TGTGCCACCAAGGGCTCTACCGGGCCCCAGCATTTT
CATKGSTGPQHF
>TRBJ1-1|TRBD1|TRBV20-1|once
TGCAGTGCTAGAGATCGGGGGGACAGCCGGGTTGAAGCTTTCTTT
CSARDRGDSRVEAFF
>TRBJ2-5|TRBD2|TRBV7-9|many
TGTGCCAGCAGCCCCAGCGGGGGACCGCAGGAGACCCAGTACTTC
CASSPSGGPQETQYF
>TRBJ2-3|TRBD1|TRBV7-2|-
TGTGCCAGCAGCTTAGGCTACAGGGGGGGCACAGATACGCAGTATTTT
CASSLGYRGGTDTQYF
>TRBJ1-5|-|TRBV7-8|-
TGTGCCAGCAGCTTGAAGGGAGCAGGGATCAATCAGCCCCAGCATTTT
CASSLKGAGINQPQHF
>TRBJ2-7|TRBD1|TRBV7-9|-
TGCGCCAGCAGCCAACCGTCGGGACAGCCCTACGAGCAGTACTTC
CASSQPSGQPYEQYF
>TRBJ1-2|-|TRBV24-1|-
TGTGCGGGAGATAGTTCGGACGTCCGTGGTGGCTACACCTTC
CAGDSSDVRGGYTF
>TRBJ1-1|-|TRBV10-3|few
TGTGCCATCAGTGAGTCGGGAGGGGGGGGGCTGAACACTGAAGCTTTCTTT
CAISESGGGGLNTEAFF
>TRBJ1-2|-|TRBV2|few
TGTGCCAGCACCCCTGGGCCAGGGGCCATCTATGGCTACACCTTC
CASTPGPGAIYGYTF
>TRBJ2-6|-|TRBV29-1|many
TGCAGCGTTGAAGATCGCCCCAGCTCTGGGGCCAACGTCCTGACTTTC
CSVEDRPSSGANVLTF
>TRBJ1-1|TRBD1|TRBV9|-
TGTGCCAGCAGCGTAGATACCGGACAGGGGTACACTGAAGCTTTCTTT
CASSVDTGQGYTEAFF
>TRBJ1-2|TRBD1|TRBV11-1|-
TGTGCCAGCAGTTGGACAGGGAGTCAAGGCTACACCTTC
CASSWTGSQGYTF
>TRBJ2-5|TRBD2|TRBV9|many
TGTGCCAGCAGCGTTTCCAGCGGGGGTCAAGAGACCCAGTACTTC
CASSVSSGGQETQYF
>TRBJ2-7|TRBD2|TRBV7-9|-
TGTGCCAGCAGCCCCGGGACTAGAGTGTCCTACGAGCAGTACTTC
CASSPGTRVSYEQYF
>TRBJ1-6|-|TRBV15|once
TGTGCCACCAGCAGGTCCGGGACAACGAATTCACCCCTCCACTTT
CATSRSGTTNSPLHF
>TRBJ1-5|-|TRBV20-1|few
TGCAGTGCTGGGACCGGGAGCAATCAGCCCCAGCATTTT
CSAGTGSNQPQHF
>TRBJ2-7|-|TRBV19|-
TGTGCCAATAGTATTTACCCAGGGAGCTCCTACGAGCAGTACTTC
CANSIYPGSSYEQYF
>TRBJ2-7|-|TRBV10-3|once
TGTGCCATCAGTGAGTGGGGACATGAGGGCGAGCAGTACTTC
CAISEWGHEGEQYF
>TRBJ1-4|-|TRBV7-2|-
TGTGCCAGCAGCTTATCGGGGAATGATAATGAAAAACTGTTTTTT
CASSLSGNDNEKLFF
>TRBJ2-7|-|TRBV3-1|-
TGTGCCAGCAGCCTGAGGATGGGCCTGGGGGCCAGGGTATCCTACGAGCGGTACTTC
CASSLRMGLGARVSYERYF